These T cell receptor beta chains were read from a single sample in a study of T-cell memory formation after mild COVID-19. TCRdb redid the calling of the 5' RACE reads with MiXCR, one entry per CDR3 protein. Of 400,000 or so distinct CDR3 sequences listed, about 20% are singletons. Sequencing input: PBMCs or a T cell subset sorted from them (not recorded which). The origin of the receptors is an adult woman who had mild COVID-19 (a few samples of this study predate the infection). Cell type and time point are not known. Both conserved end residues are part of each CDR3. The D gene is left open where the match is weak. Expanded clones get a size class; other rows say once, few or many, or leave the size out.

V gene,clone size,D gene,J gene,CDR3 protein,CDR3 DNA
TRBV13,-,-,TRBJ2-5,CASSRQQEETQYF,TGTGCCAGCAGCAGACAGCAGGAAGAGACCCAGTACTTC
TRBV7-3,few,-,TRBJ2-3,CASSHGSSTDTQYF,TGTGCCAGCAGCCACGGCAGTAGCACAGATACGCAGTATTTT
TRBV20-1,-,TRBD2,TRBJ2-7,CSAVPSGSHEQYF,TGCAGTGCGGTGCCTAGCGGGAGCCACGAGCAGTACTTC
TRBV6-1,-,-,TRBJ1-2,CASSEERRPTRNYGYTF,TGTGCCAGCAGTGAAGAGAGGAGGCCAACTAGGAACTATGGCTACACCTTC
TRBV7-6,many,TRBD2,TRBJ2-1,CASSRDRLAGAGEQFF,TGTGCCAGCAGCCGCGACAGACTAGCGGGAGCGGGTGAGCAGTTCTTC
TRBV6-5,-,TRBD2,TRBJ2-7,CASSYLQLAGGIYEQYF,TGTGCCAGCAGTTACTTACAACTAGCGGGGGGTATCTACGAGCAGTACTTC
TRBV4-1,few,-,TRBJ2-5,CASSQERTQETQYF,TGCGCCAGCAGCCAAGAGCGGACCCAAGAGACCCAGTACTTC
TRBV7-9,few,TRBD2,TRBJ2-1,CASSPTSGQSYNEQFF,TGTGCCAGCAGCCCCACTAGCGGGCAATCCTACAATGAGCAGTTCTTC
TRBV9,-,TRBD2,TRBJ2-3,CASSVQAGGSTDTQYF,TGTGCCAGCAGCGTCCAAGCGGGAGGGAGCACAGATACGCAGTATTTT
TRBV7-6,few,TRBD2,TRBJ2-1,CASSPGTSGSGEQFF,TGTGCCAGCAGCCCAGGGACTAGCGGGAGCGGTGAGCAGTTCTTC
TRBV7-9,-,-,TRBJ1-5,CASSLDGGQPQHF,TGTGCCAGCAGCTTAGATGGAGGTCAGCCCCAGCATTTT
TRBV5-4,few,-,TRBJ2-3,CASSFPGGTQYF,TGTGCCAGCAGCTTCCCTGGGGGCACGCAGTATTTT
TRBV4-3,-,TRBD1,TRBJ2-7,CASRYRDRFREQYF,TGCGCCAGCAGATACCGGGACAGGTTTCGCGAGCAGTACTTC
TRBV6-6,few,-,TRBJ2-1,CASLAGEGLNEQFF,TGTGCCAGCCTAGCCGGTGAGGGCCTCAATGAGCAGTTCTTC
TRBV24-1,few,-,TRBJ2-5,CATSDPRWQGRQETQYF,TGTGCCACCAGTGACCCTCGGTGGCAGGGGAGGCAAGAGACCCAGTACTTC
TRBV14,-,-,TRBJ2-1,CASSHLLLSSYNEQFF,TGTGCCAGCAGCCACCTTCTACTGAGCTCCTACAATGAGCAGTTCTTC
TRBV6-6,many,-,TRBJ2-3,CASSYRRASTDTQYF,TGTGCCAGCAGTTACAGGCGTGCTAGCACAGATACGCAGTATTTT
TRBV19,-,TRBD1,TRBJ2-4,CASSTRQGAGKNIQYF,TGTGCCAGTAGTACCCGACAGGGGGCTGGGAAAAACATTCAGTACTTC
TRBV5-4,few,-,TRBJ1-2,CASSFVKQDGYTF,TGTGCCAGCAGCTTCGTCAAGCAGGATGGCTACACCTTC
TRBV4-1,few,-,TRBJ2-7,CASSQDTRTHSYEQYF,TGCGCCAGCAGCCAAGATACAAGGACACATTCCTACGAGCAGTACTTC
TRBV7-9,-,-,TRBJ1-1,CASSSLIREGEAFF,TGTGCCAGCAGCTCGTTGATCCGAGAAGGTGAAGCTTTCTTT
TRBV4-2,few,-,TRBJ2-2,CASSQLGANTGELFF,TGTGCCAGCAGCCAACTAGGGGCGAACACCGGGGAGCTGTTTTTT
TRBV12-3/TRBV12-4,-,-,TRBJ2-5,CASSLMISQETQYF,TGTGCCAGCAGCCTCATGATTAGCCAAGAGACCCAGTACTTC
TRBV6-1,-,TRBD2,TRBJ2-3,CASRETSGIPPLDF,TGTGCCAGCCGGGAGACTAGCGGGATTCCTCCCCTGGATTTT
TRBV2,-,TRBD1,TRBJ2-6,CANRPGQGLPGANVLTF,TGTGCCAATAGGCCGGGACAGGGACTCCCTGGGGCCAACGTCCTGACTTTC
TRBV11-2,few,-,TRBJ1-5,CASSLEADQPQHF,TGTGCCAGCAGCTTAGAAGCTGATCAGCCCCAGCATTTT
TRBV24-1,few,-,TRBJ2-2,CATSGLRTGELFF,TGTGCCACCAGTGGGCTGCGGACCGGGGAGCTGTTTTTT
TRBV5-1,few,TRBD1,TRBJ2-7,CASSSRDRGTYEQYF,TGCGCCAGCAGCAGCCGGGACAGGGGTACCTACGAGCAGTACTTC
TRBV24-1,few,TRBD2,TRBJ2-3,CATSKGLLAGAGTDTQYF,TGTGCCACCAGCAAAGGCCTCCTAGCGGGGGCTGGCACAGATACGCAGTATTTT
TRBV4-2,-,TRBD2,TRBJ2-1,CASSQEASGVSYNEQFF,TGTGCCAGCAGCCAAGAGGCTAGCGGGGTTTCCTACAATGAGCAGTTCTTC
TRBV5-6,-,TRBD1,TRBJ2-7,CASSWGTANEQYF,TGTGCCAGCAGCTGGGGGACAGCCAACGAGCAGTACTTC
TRBV6-1,-,TRBD1,TRBJ1-2,CASIPPGQTQGLF,TGTGCCAGCATCCCGCCGGGACAGACGCAGGGCCTCTTC
TRBV24-1,-,TRBD2,TRBJ2-1,CATSVASGGGEQFF,TGTGCCACCAGTGTGGCTAGCGGGGGGGGTGAGCAGTTCTTC
TRBV10-3,-,TRBD2,TRBJ2-5,CASRGAGGSETQYF,TGTGCCTCCCGGGGGGCGGGGGGATCAGAGACCCAGTACTTC
TRBV15,few,-,TRBJ2-1,CATSIAYNEQFF,TGTGCCACCAGCATCGCCTACAATGAGCAGTTCTTC
TRBV3-1,few,TRBD2,TRBJ2-5,CASSQSRLAEETQYF,TGTGCCAGCAGCCAATCACGACTAGCGGAAGAGACCCAGTACTTC
TRBV4-2,few,TRBD1,TRBJ2-7,CASSQERTGYYEQYF,TGTGCCAGCAGCCAAGAACGGACAGGCTACTACGAGCAGTACTTC
TRBV20-1,-,-,TRBJ2-5,CSALAWTQYF,TGCAGTGCCCTGGCGTGGACCCAGTACTTC
TRBV7-6,few,-,TRBJ2-5,CASIAGSRLETQYF,TGTGCCAGCATCGCCGGGAGTCGGTTGGAGACCCAGTACTTC
TRBV7-3,few,-,TRBJ2-5,CASSLQGGQETQYF,TGTGCCAGCAGCCTTCAGGGGGGCCAAGAGACCCAGTACTTC